The 26 T cell receptor beta chains below were found in one sample sequenced in a study of blood T cell repertoires in COVID-19. Clones were sequenced by immunoSEQ multiplex PCR, and TCRdb holds only the in-frame ones, with some missing. The sample consists of roughly 100,000 clones, more than 85% of them appearing once. The specimen was peripheral blood. All receptors come from a young man with acute or convalescent COVID-19.

The chain combines TRBV6-5 with TRBJ1-5; D remains unclear. Per germline, CDR1 MNHEY and CDR2 SVGAGI. The length of the CDR3 is 12 residues. The germline V and J ends were trimmed by 5 bases and 5 bases, with 7 bases remaining between them. DNA for the CDR3: TGTGCCAGCAGTCAACATGATCAGCCCCAGCATTTT. It translates to CASSQHDQPQHF.

Here the CDR3 DNA reads TGCGCCAGCAGATTCGACAGGGGAGCAGATACGCAGTATTTT. Protein: CASRFDRGADTQYF. The rearrangement links TRBV5-1 to TRBJ2-3, with 8 bases matching TRBD1. The V and J ends lost 5 bases and 4 bases, in that order; junction bases with no gene match: 6. The CDR3 runs to 14 residues. Germline lookup yields CDR1 SGHRS and CDR2 YFSETQ.

V usage is TRBV27 and J usage is TRBJ1-4; 12 nucleotides agree with TRBD1. V dropped 5 bases and J dropped 8; count of bases not matched to a gene: 15. CDR3 length: 18 residues. Germline loops: CDR1 MNHEY, CDR2 SMNVEV (reference sequence). CDR3 sequence (DNA): TGTGCCAGCAGTCCCGACTGGGGGACAGGGGGCGCGGGGGAAAAACTGTTTTTT. Translated, it gives CASSPDWGTGGAGEKLFF.

This chain connects TRBV19 to TRBJ2-2; 7 bases fit TRBD1. Germline V gives CDR1 LNHDA, CDR2 SQIVND (reference sequence). V was pared by 5 bases and J by 0 bases, with 6 bases of the junction left unmatched. The length of the CDR3 is 16 residues. As DNA, the CDR3 is TGTGCCAGTAGTGTCAGACAGGGCACGAACACCGGGGAGCTGTTTTTT. It encodes CASSVRQGTNTGELFF. The entire variable domain, with the rest obtained from reference TRBV19 and TRBJ2-2, is as follows: DGGITQSPKYLFRKEGQNVTLSCEQNLNHDAMYWYRQDPGQGLRLIYYSQIVNDFQKGDIAEGYSVSREKKESFPLTVTSAQKNPTAFYLCASSVRQGTNTGELFFGEGSRLTVL.

The chain links TRBV2 to TRBJ2-7; TRBD1 aligns across 12 bases. Germline CDR1 and CDR2: SNHLY and FYNNEI. The CDR3 runs to 17 residues. Losses at the gene ends were 6 bases for V and 4 bases for J; bases not matched to a gene: 13. Here the CDR3 DNA reads TGTGCCAGCAGGGTTCGTCTGAGGGACAGGGGGCAATACGAGCAGTACTTC. Encoded protein: CASRVRLRDRGQYEQYF.

The chain recombines TRBV27 with TRBJ1-1; D call uncertain. V lost 2 bases and J 1 base, leaving 5 bases between the germline ends. The CDR3 has 13 amino acids. Germline lookup yields CDR1 MNHEY and CDR2 SMNVEV (reference sequence). The CDR3 bases are TGTGCCAGCAGTTTAACACCGAACACTGAAGCTTTCTTT. Translating gives CASSLTPNTEAFF.

The chain employs TRBV21-1 and TRBJ1-1. TRBV21-1 is a pseudogene. This CDR3 has 17 residues. Written as DNA, the CDR3 is TGTGCCAGCAGCAAACCCCAGACCGTCGGGATGAACACTGAAGCTTTCTTT. Protein product: CASSKPQTVGMNTEAFF.

This sequence joins TRBV5-4 and TRBJ1-2; 7 bases are shared with TRBD1. The germline gives CDR1 SGHNT, CDR2 YYREEE (reference sequence). The CDR3 extends over 14 amino acids. J lost 5 bases, V lost 4 bases, and 8 bases had no gene match. The CDR3 DNA follows: TGTGCCAGCAGCGGTACCGGGACAGCTTATGGCTACACCTTC. Translated: CASSGTGTAYGYTF.

The rearrangement links TRBV6-5 to TRBJ2-3; 9 bases align to TRBD2. V lost 8 bases, J lost 3 bases, and 6 bases stayed unmatched. The CDR3 consists of 14 residues. CDR1 is MNHEY, CDR2 SVGAGI, per germline. This chain's CDR3 is CASGLGLATDTQYF. In DNA form, the CDR3 reads TGTGCCAGCGGTCTAGGACTAGCGACAGATACGCAGTATTTT.

The chain links TRBV11-3 to TRBJ2-1, with a weak D call TRBD2 (5 bases). There are 15 residues in the CDR3. Between the trimmed V and J ends, which lost 5 bases and 8 bases, there was a span of 19 bases. The V gene's germline CDR1 is SGHNT and CDR2 YENEEA. CDR3 bases: TGTGCCAGCAGCCCAGCGGCCACCCCCTGGGATGAGCAGTTCTTC. Translating gives CASSPAATPWDEQFF.

This clone was recorded once. The chain has TRBV7-8 and TRBJ1-1; weak D call: TRBD1 (5 bases). Trimming removed 3 bases from V and 3 bases from J, with 11 bases in between. The CDR3 runs 14 residues. Per the germline V gene, CDR1 is SGHVS and CDR2 is FQNEAQ. The CDR3: CASSFQPRDTEAFF. Written as DNA, the CDR3 is TGTGCCAGCAGCTTTCAACCCAGGGACACTGAAGCTTTCTTT.

This clone showed up just once. The chain combines TRBV5-4 with TRBJ2-1, with D hard to call. The CDR3 extends over 16 amino acids. The germline CDR1 and CDR2 sequences are SGHNT and YYREEE (reference sequence). Trimming took 0 bases from V and 5 from J, leaving 15 bases between them. CDR3 loop: CASSLAGGPFNNEQFF. The DNA for the CDR3 is TGTGCCAGCAGCTTGGCCGGCGGTCCATTTAACAATGAGCAGTTCTTC.

This chain joins TRBV5-5 and TRBJ1-5, with D unresolved. This CDR3 is built from 14 residues. With 1 base removed from V and 3 bases from J, the gap between germline ends came to 8 bases. The germline gives CDR1 SGHKS, CDR2 YYEKEE (reference sequence). CDR3 loop: CASSLSQYNQPQHF. The CDR3 DNA reads as TGTGCCAGCAGCTTGTCACAGTACAATCAGCCCCAGCATTTT. Supplemented by reference TRBV5-5 and TRBJ1-5, the full variable domain reads DAGVTQSPTHLIKTRGQQVTLRCSPISGHKSVSWYQQVLGQGPQFIFQYYEKEERGRGNFPDRFSARQFPNYSSELNVNALLLGDSALYLCASSLSQYNQPQHFGDGTRLSIL.

Worth noting for this clone: This specimen includes other DNA sequences encoding the same CDR3. The chain employs TRBV7-9 and TRBJ2-5; TRBD1 matches at 7 bases. V shed 5 bases and J 1 base; nucleotides not matched to a gene: 4. The CDR3 has 14 residues. Germline V gene lookup returns CDR1 SEHNR and CDR2 FQNEAQ (reference sequence). Here the CDR3 DNA reads TGTGCCAGCAGCCGGGACAGATCCCAAGAGACCCAGTACTTC. This translates into CASSRDRSQETQYF.

This clone was counted once. The V and J genes are TRBV27 and TRBJ2-5; D possibly corresponds to TRBD2 (6 bases). The CDR3 is 18 amino acids. Germline V gene sequence: CDR1 MNHEY, CDR2 SMNVEV (reference sequence). The V end lost 4 bases, the J end lost 4 bases, and 25 bases lay between the germline ends. As DNA, the CDR3 is TGTGCCAGCAGTTCTAACACGCGCGGGGCCCTCTTGGTAGAGACCCAGTACTTC. Translating gives CASSSNTRGALLVETQYF.

The rearrangement links TRBV5-5 to TRBJ2-7, with D maybe TRBD1 (5 bases). This CDR3 is built from 15 residues. V lost 0 bases and J lost 0, with 10 bases in between. Germline-derived CDR1 and CDR2 are SGHKS and YYEKEE (reference sequence). The CDR3 sequence is CASSLVDSFSYEQYF. The CDR3 nucleotides read TGTGCCAGCAGCTTGGTAGACAGCTTCTCCTACGAGCAGTACTTC.

The chain is built from TRBV7-8 and TRBJ1-6; a weak D match, TRBD1 (6 bases). V was clipped by 2 bases and J by 9 bases, with 26 bases between them. The CDR3 is made up of 19 amino acids. The germline V gene encodes CDR1 SGHVS and CDR2 FQNEAQ. The CDR3 DNA reads as TGTGCCAGCAGCTTAAAAGAAAGACAGGCCTTATCAAATCCTTCACCCCTCCACTTT. It encodes CASSLKERQALSNPSPLHF. The variable domain in full, with the rest retrieved from reference TRBV7-8 and TRBJ1-6, is GAGVSQSPRYKVAKRGQDVALRCDPISGHVSLFWYQQALGQGPEFLTYFQNEAQLDKSGLPSDRFFAERPEGSVSTLKIQRTQQEDSAVYLCASSLKERQALSNPSPLHFGNGTRLTVT.

The chain is built from TRBV6-5 and TRBJ1-1; the D is unclear. V lost 7 bases, J lost 4 bases, and 16 bases lay in between. The CDR3 totals 14 residues. CDR1 MNHEY and CDR2 SVGAGI come from the germline V gene. The CDR3 nucleotides are TGTGCCAGCATACCCGGTGTTTCAGGCACTGAAGCTTTCTTT. This encodes CASIPGVSGTEAFF.

This clone was seen a single time. The rearrangement joins TRBV3-1 (or the pseudogene TRBV3-2) to TRBJ2-3; D remains ambiguous. The V end was cut by 0 bases, the J end by 8 bases, with 6 bases between. Germline V gene lookup returns CDR1 LGHDT and CDR2 YNNKEL (reference sequence). The CDR3 is made up of 12 amino acids. CDR3 bases: TGTGCCAGCAGCCAAGATCTAGGTACGCAGTATTTT. Translated, it gives CASSQDLGTQYF.

The V and J genes are TRBV27 and TRBJ1-5, with 11 bases aligning to TRBD1. The CDR3 covers 14 residues. Trimming removed 6 bases from V and 4 bases from J; junction bases left unmatched: 2. Germline V gives CDR1 MNHEY, CDR2 SMNVEV (reference sequence). The CDR3 region has the DNA TGTGCCAGCAGAAGGGACAGGGGGAATCAGCCCCAGCATTTT. Amino acid sequence: CASRRDRGNQPQHF.

J is TRBJ1-4 and V is TRBV15, with no clear D. The CDR3 length is 15 residues. Trimming took off 1 base at V and 3 bases at J, with 9 bases between the two ends. CDR1 and CDR2 from the germline V gene are LNHNV and YYDKDF (reference sequence). CDR3 sequence: CATSRGGSSNEKLFF. Written as DNA, the CDR3 is TGTGCCACCAGCAGAGGAGGGAGTTCTAATGAAAAACTGTTTTTT.

The chain links TRBV12-5 to TRBJ2-7, with unresolved D. V shed 5 bases and J shed 3 bases, with 5 bases lying between them. The CDR3 contains 11 residues. Germline CDR1 is LGHNT and CDR2 is FRNRAP. CDR3 nucleotides: TGTGCTAGTGGTCTAAACTACGAGCAGTACTTC. Translation: CASGLNYEQYF.

This clone was counted a few times. The chain links TRBV18 to TRBJ1-3; D is ambiguous. The germline gives CDR1 KGHSH, CDR2 LQKENI. The V and J ends lost 1 base and 0 bases respectively, with 7 bases between them. The CDR3 consists of 15 residues. The CDR3 here is CASSPLPGSGNTIYF. CDR3 nucleotide sequence: TGTGCCAGCTCACCACTGCCGGGCTCTGGAAACACCATATATTTT. Together with reference TRBV18 and TRBJ1-3, the CDR3 gives the full variable domain: NAGVMQNPRHLVRRRGQEARLRCSPMKGHSHVYWYRQLPEEGLKFMVYLQKENIIDESGMPKERFSAEFPKEGPSILRIQQVVRGDSAAYFCASSPLPGSGNTIYFGEGSWLTVV.

V usage is TRBV12-5 and J usage is TRBJ1-2; 9 bases fit TRBD1. V shed 2 bases and J 5 bases; nucleotides not matched to a gene: 9. Germline V CDR1 and CDR2: LGHNT, FRNRAP. The length of the CDR3 is 16 residues. The CDR3 loop is CASGLLAGTGFYGYTF. The CDR3 DNA is TGTGCTAGTGGTTTGTTAGCCGGGACAGGGTTTTATGGCTACACCTTC.

The chain combines TRBV15 with TRBJ2-7, with 7 bases that match TRBD2. This CDR3 spans 15 amino acids. Germline V gene sequence: CDR1 LNHNV, CDR2 YYDKDF (reference sequence). V lost 3 bases to trimming and J lost 5 bases; unmatched junction nucleotides: 10. The CDR3 nucleotides read TGTGCCACCAGCAGTGCCGGACTAGATCGGGACGAGCAGTACTTC. This encodes CATSSAGLDRDEQYF. Filled out from reference TRBV15 and TRBJ2-7, the complete variable domain reads DAMVIQNPRYQVTQFGKPVTLSCSQTLNHNVMYWYQQKSSQAPKLLFHYYDKDFNNEADTPDNFQSRRPNTSFCFLDIRSPGLGDTAMYLCATSSAGLDRDEQYFGPGTRLTVT.

This chain uses TRBV27 with TRBJ2-7, with D possibly being TRBD1 (7 bases). The CDR3 extends over 13 amino acids. CDR1 is MNHEY, CDR2 SMNVEV, per germline (reference sequence). V shed 9 bases and J shed 6 bases, with 18 bases lying between them. The CDR3 loop is CASWGDSRFEQYF. In DNA form, the CDR3 reads TGTGCCAGTTGGGGGGACAGTCGGTTCGAGCAGTACTTC.